The clone carrying this T cell receptor beta chain was seen a few times. What it recognizes is unknown. This entry comes from a study of cytomegalovirus exposure and HLA in healthy donors. General observations from the study: Follow-up analysis later connected one missense variant in DCLRE1C with trimming of TCR beta V- and J-genes.

The V gene end was trimmed by 7 bases and the J gene end by 2 bases; junction bases not matched to a gene: 17. This CDR3 region has 19 residues. Primers for the PCR totalled 60 Vbeta and 13 Jbeta. Clones were read by immunoSEQ multiplex PCR, and TCRdb kept only the in-frame ones, dropping some. In the table there are around 120,000 clones, about 80% of which are singletons. The V gene is TRBV23-1, the J gene TRBJ2-2; TRBD2 matches 9 bases. TRBV23-1 is given ORF status, its function remaining uncertain. Sequencing input: PBMCs. This sequence originates from a young man in good health and CMV-seronegative. CDR3 coding DNA: TGCGCCAGCAAAAAAAAAGGGTCTAGCGGGACCCCAAACACCGGGGAGCTGTTTTTT. This encodes CASKKKGSSGTPNTGELFF.